The clone carrying this T cell receptor (beta chain) has just one count. The data are from a study of blood T cell repertoires in COVID-19. Study at large: Acute-phase and convalescent COVID-19 samples originated in the United States, Italy and Spain. Nucleic acid was either cDNA or gDNA, and it came from T cells, B-cell-depleted T cells, or PBMCs.

Per the authors' pipeline: For nucleated cells, counts were estimated from reference gene primer amplification. The table came from immunoSEQ multiplex PCR; TCRdb's copy has only in-frame clones and leaves some out. That table is the source of V, J and clone size, and D and trimming were worked out from the DNA. The top ten hold about 11% of the sample, which has under 300,000 clones, 80% to 90% seen once. Looked up from germline, CDR1 is SGHTA and CDR2 is FQGNSA. This CDR3 region has 15 residues. V was pared by 3 bases and J by 2 bases, with 13 bases between. The sequence was obtained from a woman between 65 and 79 years old with acute or convalescent COVID-19. Source material: peripheral blood. This chain joins TRBV7-2 and TRBJ1-2; D is ambiguous. The CDR3 DNA sequence: TGTGCCAGCAGCTTTCCCTCCCTTGGCAACTATGGCTACACCTTC. Translating it yields CASSFPSLGNYGYTF.